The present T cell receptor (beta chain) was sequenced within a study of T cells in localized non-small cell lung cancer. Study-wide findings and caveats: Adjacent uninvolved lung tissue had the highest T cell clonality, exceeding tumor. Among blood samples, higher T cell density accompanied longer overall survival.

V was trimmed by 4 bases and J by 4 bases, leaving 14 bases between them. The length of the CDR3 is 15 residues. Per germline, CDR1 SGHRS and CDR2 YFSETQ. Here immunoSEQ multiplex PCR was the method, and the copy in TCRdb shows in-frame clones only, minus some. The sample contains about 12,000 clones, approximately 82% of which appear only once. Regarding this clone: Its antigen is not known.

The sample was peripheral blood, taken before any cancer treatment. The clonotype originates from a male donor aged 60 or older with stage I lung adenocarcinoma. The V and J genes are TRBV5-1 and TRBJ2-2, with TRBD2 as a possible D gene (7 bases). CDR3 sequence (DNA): TGCGCCAGCAGCCTGGGAGGGGGGCGCACCGGGGAGCTGTTTTTT. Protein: CASSLGGGRTGELFF. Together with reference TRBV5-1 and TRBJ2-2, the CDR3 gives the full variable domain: KAGVTQTPRYLIKTRGQQVTLSCSPISGHRSVSWYQQTPGQGLQFLFEYFSETQRNKGNFPGRFSGRQFSNSRSEMNVSTLELGDSALYLCASSLGGGRTGELFFGEGSRLTVL.